These 30 T cell receptor beta chains share one sample of origin, sequenced in a study of graft-versus-host responses after intestinal transplantation. Sequencing was performed with immunoSEQ multiplex PCR; in TCRdb, only in-frame clones are kept and a portion is missing. The sample contains tens of thousands of clones, about 90% of which appear only once. These receptors are not linked to any known antigen. The material sequenced was unstimulated CD8+ T cells sorted from spleen or lymph node cells, taken before intestinal transplant. The receptors stem from a human donor who received an intestinal transplant.

The chain recombines TRBV19 with TRBJ2-1; D not resolved. CDR3 length equals 13 residues. V dropped 4 bases and J dropped 0 bases, with 4 bases sitting between them. Germline values: CDR1 LNHDA, CDR2 SQIVND (reference sequence). CDR3 nucleotides: TGTGCCAGTAGTACAGGCTCCTACAATGAGCAGTTCTTC. It codes for CASSTGSYNEQFF.

V gene TRBV6-5 combines with J gene TRBJ2-2, with 9 bases identical to TRBD2. After removal of 5 bases from V and 5 bases from J, the junction contained 6 bases not matched to a gene. CDR3 size: 15 residues. CDR1 is MNHEY, CDR2 SVGAGI, per germline. CDR3 sequence (DNA): TGTGCCAGCAGTCGTAGCGGGGGTATGACCGGGGAGCTGTTTTTT. This encodes CASSRSGGMTGELFF.

V and J are TRBV27 and TRBJ1-2, with D possibly being TRBD1 (6 bases). The germline CDR1 and CDR2 sequences are MNHEY and SMNVEV (reference sequence). The V and J ends lost 5 bases and 5 bases respectively, with 18 bases between them. The CDR3 runs to 15 residues. For the CDR3, the DNA is TGTGCCAGCAGTAACAATCCGGGACACCTTTATGGCTACACCTTC. This gives the protein CASSNNPGHLYGYTF.

The J gene is TRBJ1-4, the V gene TRBV6-1, with D maybe TRBD1 (6 bases). Germline values: CDR1 MNHNS, CDR2 SASEGT. The CDR3 consists of 13 residues. Trimming removed 6 bases at V and 10 bases at J, with 15 bases between. The CDR3 sequence is CASRLTGHSKLFF. Written as DNA, the CDR3 is TGTGCCAGCAGACTAACGGGACATTCAAAACTGTTTTTT.

V and J are TRBV6-1 and TRBJ1-1; tentative D call: TRBD1 (5 bases). The ends were cut back, 6 bases at V and 11 bases at J, with 19 bases in the middle. From germline, CDR1 is MNHNS and CDR2 SASEGT. The CDR3 has 13 residues. Here the CDR3 reads CASSPLSDSWAFF. The DNA for the CDR3 is TGTGCCAGCAGCCCACTATCCGACAGTTGGGCTTTCTTT.

A note on this clone: Other DNA variants within this sample encode the same CDR3. The chain links TRBV10-2 to TRBJ2-7; 7 bases agree with TRBD1. J was trimmed by 6 bases and V by 6 bases; bases with no gene match: 2. Germline CDR1 and CDR2: WSHSY and SAAADI. This CDR3 is 11 amino acids long. The CDR3 sequence is CASRTGTEQYF. Here the CDR3 DNA reads TGCGCCAGCAGGACAGGGACCGAGCAGTACTTC.

The rearrangement uses TRBV19 and TRBJ1-2; D is perhaps TRBD1 (5 bases). The CDR3 sequence is 15 residues long. V gave up 6 bases and J gave up 2 bases, with 16 bases separating them. Germline loops: CDR1 LNHDA, CDR2 SQIVND (reference sequence). The CDR3 DNA follows: TGTGCCAGTAGCCTCCGGGACGCCTGGAACTATGGCTACACCTTC. The encoded protein is CASSLRDAWNYGYTF.

This chain uses TRBV5-1 with TRBJ2-3; no clear D gene. There are 16 residues in the CDR3. CDR1 SGHRS and CDR2 YFSETQ come from the germline V gene. V was clipped by 4 bases and J by 2 bases, with 17 bases between them. The CDR3 sequence is CASSKIDPRPTDTQYF. In nucleotides, the CDR3 is TGCGCCAGCAGCAAGATTGACCCACGCCCCACAGATACGCAGTATTTT.

CDR3 sequence reads: CASSGTGAYEQYF. The CDR3 nucleotides are TGCGCCAGCTCCGGGACAGGGGCCTACGAGCAGTACTTC. The gene calls are TRBV5-1 and TRBJ2-7; 10 bases align to TRBD1. The germline V gene encodes CDR1 SGHRS and CDR2 YFSETQ. Trimming took 7 bases from V and 2 from J; bases not matched to a gene: 3. CDR3 length equals 13 residues. Full variable domain (outside the CDR3, taken from reference TRBV5-1 and TRBJ2-7): KAGVTQTPRYLIKTRGQQVTLSCSPISGHRSVSWYQQTPGQGLQFLFEYFSETQRNKGNFPGRFSGRQFSNSRSEMNVSTLELGDSALYLCASSGTGAYEQYFGPGTRLTVT.

The CDR3 region is CASSSGRAYEQYF. CDR3 in DNA: TGTGCCAGCAGTTCCGGACGGGCTTACGAGCAGTACTTC. The chain carries TRBV13 and TRBJ2-7, with D unclear. Germline loops: CDR1 PRHDT, CDR2 FYEKMQ (reference sequence). CDR3 length equals 13 residues. Trimming removed 6 bases at V and 4 bases at J, with 13 bases between.

This clone was picked up one time. V and J are TRBV14 and TRBJ2-7; D is ambiguous. Trimming took off 0 bases at V and 9 bases at J, with 12 bases between the two ends. CDR1 SGHDN and CDR2 FVKESK come from the germline V gene. This CDR3 is 13 amino acids long. This CDR3 reads CASSQDVFAVQYF. The CDR3 nucleotides read TGTGCCAGCAGCCAAGATGTATTTGCTGTGCAGTACTTC.

This rearrangement joins TRBV29-1 to TRBJ1-2, with D tentatively TRBD1 (5 bases). Germline CDR1 and CDR2: SQVTM and ANQGSEA. The CDR3 totals 13 residues. V was clipped by 1 base and J by 6 bases, with 12 bases between them. CDR3 nucleotides: TGCAGCGTTGAAGGGGCAGGGAAGGATGGCTACACCTTC. It codes for CSVEGAGKDGYTF.

This chain connects TRBV5-1 to TRBJ1-3; D unclear. Germline V gives CDR1 SGHRS, CDR2 YFSETQ. V was pared by 2 bases and J by 0 bases, with 18 bases between. The CDR3 loop spans 18 amino acids. The CDR3, as DNA: TGCGCCAGCAGCTTTCGGCCTCGGTCGCATAGCTCTGGAAACACCATATATTTT. Translating gives CASSFRPRSHSSGNTIYF. Together with reference TRBV5-1 and TRBJ1-3, the CDR3 gives the full variable domain: KAGVTQTPRYLIKTRGQQVTLSCSPISGHRSVSWYQQTPGQGLQFLFEYFSETQRNKGNFPGRFSGRQFSNSRSEMNVSTLELGDSALYLCASSFRPRSHSSGNTIYFGEGSWLTVV.

The chain joins TRBV6-5 to TRBJ2-2, with D hard to call. Trimming pared 0 bases from V and 1 base from J, leaving 9 bases between. Germline V gives CDR1 MNHEY, CDR2 SVGAGI. CDR3 length: 16 residues. The CDR3 DNA follows: TGTGCCAGCAGTTACTCGATTGCCGTGAACACCGGGGAGCTGTTTTTT. This gives the protein CASSYSIAVNTGELFF.

This clone showed up just once. The rearrangement uses TRBV2 and TRBJ2-5; 14 bases map to TRBD2. From germline, CDR1 is SNHLY and CDR2 FYNNEI. Trimming at V came to 3 bases and at J to 5 bases, leaving 8 bases not matched to a gene. The CDR3 is 17 residues long. The CDR3 nucleotides are TGTGCCAGCAGTGAGGGACTAGCGGGAGTTTATTGGGAGACCCAGTACTTC. Encoded protein: CASSEGLAGVYWETQYF.

In nucleotides, the CDR3 is TGCGCCAGCAGCCAAGTTGACGTGGACGGGGAGCTGTTTTTT. Translating it yields CASSQVDVDGELFF. The V call is TRBV4-1, the J call TRBJ2-2; no definite D call. The germline V gene encodes CDR1 MGHRA and CDR2 YSYEKL. The CDR3 is made up of 14 amino acids. V lost 1 base, J lost 7 bases, and 10 bases lay in between.

This chain links TRBV19 with TRBJ2-3; 9 bases are a match to TRBD1. With 8 bases clipped from V and 3 bases from J, the junction kept 3 bases outside the gene matches. This CDR3 comprises 13 residues. CDR1 is LNHDA, CDR2 SQIVND, per germline (reference sequence). CDR3 protein: CASRTGETDTQYF. CDR3 coding DNA: TGTGCCAGTCGGACAGGGGAGACAGATACGCAGTATTTT.

The rearrangement links TRBV29-1 to TRBJ2-1, with 7 bases fitting TRBD1. Trimming removed 3 bases from V and 0 bases from J; junction bases left unmatched: 5. The germline CDR1 and CDR2 sequences are SQVTM and ANQGSEA. This CDR3 has 15 residues. DNA for the CDR3: TGCAGCGTTGACGGGACAGAAATCTCCTACAATGAGCAGTTCTTC. As protein: CSVDGTEISYNEQFF.

The chain has TRBV29-1 and TRBJ2-1, with no clear D. Germline CDR1 and CDR2: SQVTM and ANQGSEA. CDR3 length equals 13 residues. V shed 2 bases and J shed 6 bases, with 11 bases lying between them. The CDR3 is CSVESWSFNEQFF. CDR3 DNA: TGCAGCGTTGAAAGCTGGTCTTTCAATGAGCAGTTCTTC.

This chain uses TRBV6-7 with TRBJ2-3, with 11 bases lining up with TRBD2. TRBV6-7 is sorted into the ORF group, with uncertain function. CDR3 length: 15 amino acids. V gave up 6 bases and J gave up 5 bases; unmatched junction bases: 7. DNA of the CDR3: TGTGCCAGCAGGATAGCGGGGGGGAGGGGAGATACGCAGTATTTT. Encoded protein: CASRIAGGRGDTQYF.

The chain combines TRBV27 with TRBJ2-2; D is perhaps TRBD1 or TRBD2 (5 bases each). This CDR3 contains 13 residues. Trimming stripped 1 base from V and 7 bases from J, with 7 bases between. Germline assignment: CDR1 MNHEY and CDR2 SMNVEV (reference sequence). In DNA form, the CDR3 reads TGTGCCAGCAGTTTATATGGGGGCGGGGAGCTGTTTTTT. Translation: CASSLYGGGELFF.

The chain joins TRBV2 to TRBJ2-7, with D possibly being TRBD1 (6 bases). Germline V gene data show CDR1 as SNHLY and CDR2 as FYNNEI. V gave up 7 bases and J gave up 2 bases, with 18 bases separating them. CDR3 length equals 15 residues. In nucleotides, the CDR3 is TGTGCCAGCATGAGGTGGTCGGGACACCCCTACGAGCAGTACTTC. Translating it yields CASMRWSGHPYEQYF.

The V gene is TRBV10-3, the J gene TRBJ2-2; TRBD1 is a possible D gene (5 bases). Deletions cut 6 bases from V and 3 bases from J, with 14 bases between. CDR3 size: 15 residues. Per germline, CDR1 ENHRY and CDR2 SYGVKD. CDR3 protein: CAIRMTETDTGELFF. The CDR3 region has the DNA TGTGCCATCAGAATGACAGAAACAGACACCGGGGAGCTGTTTTTT.

The chain links TRBV27 to TRBJ2-3; D is ambiguous. The CDR3 is 15 amino acids. Germline V lookup: CDR1 MNHEY, CDR2 SMNVEV (reference sequence). V lost 2 bases, J lost 2 bases, and 11 bases lay in between. CDR3 residues: CASSLRMGLTDTQYF. DNA for the CDR3: TGTGCCAGCAGTTTAAGGATGGGTCTCACAGATACGCAGTATTTT.

The gene calls are TRBV18 and TRBJ1-2, with a weak D call TRBD1 (5 bases). CDR3 length: 17 residues. CDR1 is KGHSH and CDR2 is LQKENI in the germline V gene. Deletions cut 3 bases from V and 3 bases from J, with 20 bases between. CDR3 residues: CASSPPTSRDGDYGYTF. The CDR3 coding sequence is TGTGCCAGCTCACCTCCTACCTCTAGGGACGGCGACTATGGCTACACCTTC.

The chain is built from TRBV6-5 and TRBJ2-5; D is perhaps TRBD1 or TRBD2 (7 bases each). CDR3 size: 15 residues. Germline CDR1 is MNHEY and CDR2 is SVGAGI. V was pared by 4 bases and J by 0 bases, with 12 bases between. This chain's CDR3 is CASSSRGGYQETQYF. CDR3 coding DNA: TGTGCCAGCAGTTCCAGGGGGGGATACCAAGAGACCCAGTACTTC.

This clone was observed once. The chain recombines TRBV6-5 with TRBJ1-6; 9 nucleotides match TRBD1. The CDR3 length is 15 residues. V was clipped by 5 bases and J by 4 bases; unmatched bases: 3. Germline V gene lookup returns CDR1 MNHEY and CDR2 SVGAGI. The CDR3 DNA reads TGTGCCAGCAGTCCCGGGACAGGGTATAATTCACCCCTCCACTTT. Encoded protein: CASSPGTGYNSPLHF.

This clone was seen just once. The same CDR3 arises from other DNA sequences in this sample as well. V gene TRBV19 combines with J gene TRBJ2-7, with D hard to call. The CDR3 is 12 residues long. Trimming removed 1 base from V and 4 bases from J, with 5 bases in between. Germline-derived CDR1 and CDR2 are LNHDA and SQIVND (reference sequence). The CDR3 sequence: CASSIGGYEQYF. The CDR3 DNA reads TGTGCCAGTAGTATAGGCGGTTACGAGCAGTACTTC.

The V gene is TRBV5-6, the J gene TRBJ1-2; no clear D. The CDR3 covers 15 residues. Trimming took off 6 bases at V and 2 bases at J, with 17 bases between the two ends. Germline V gene lookup returns CDR1 SGHDT and CDR2 YYEEEE. CDR3 sequence reads: CASTGLRTVNYGYTF. In DNA form, the CDR3 reads TGTGCCAGCACCGGACTAAGGACGGTGAACTATGGCTACACCTTC. The variable domain in full, completed from reference TRBV5-6 and TRBJ1-2, reads DAGVTQSPTHLIKTRGQQVTLRCSPKSGHDTVSWYQQALGQGPQFIFQYYEEEERQRGNFPDRFSGHQFPNYSSELNVNALLLGDSALYLCASTGLRTVNYGYTFGSGTRLTVV.

About this clone: Other nucleotide sequences in the sample specify the same CDR3. This chain joins TRBV4-1 and TRBJ2-3; TRBD2 aligns across 9 bases. The V segment lost 1 base and the J segment 3 bases; nucleotides outside the gene matches: 2. In germline, CDR1 is MGHRA, CDR2 YSYEKL. This CDR3 comprises 15 residues. This CDR3 reads CASSQVSGSTDTQYF. DNA of the CDR3: TGCGCCAGCAGCCAAGTTAGCGGGAGTACAGATACGCAGTATTTT.